This TCR beta chain emerged from a study of cytomegalovirus exposure and HLA in healthy donors. Trimming removed 4 bases at V and 5 bases at J, with 8 bases between. CDR1 and CDR2 from the germline V gene are PRHDT and FYEKMQ (reference sequence). The length of the CDR3 is 13 residues. The data were produced by immunoSEQ multiplex PCR, yet TCRdb's version contains in-frame clones alone and is incomplete. The table lists 100,000 to 150,000 clones, approximately 92% of them singletons, with around 1.1% in the top ten. The sequence derives from a young woman in good health and CMV-seronegative. The chain is built from TRBV13 and TRBJ1-4; no clear D gene. Sequenced material: PBMCs. The CDR3 here is CASSSQPNEKLFF. CDR3 nucleotide sequence: TGTGCCAGCAGCTCACAACCCAATGAAAAACTGTTTTTT.